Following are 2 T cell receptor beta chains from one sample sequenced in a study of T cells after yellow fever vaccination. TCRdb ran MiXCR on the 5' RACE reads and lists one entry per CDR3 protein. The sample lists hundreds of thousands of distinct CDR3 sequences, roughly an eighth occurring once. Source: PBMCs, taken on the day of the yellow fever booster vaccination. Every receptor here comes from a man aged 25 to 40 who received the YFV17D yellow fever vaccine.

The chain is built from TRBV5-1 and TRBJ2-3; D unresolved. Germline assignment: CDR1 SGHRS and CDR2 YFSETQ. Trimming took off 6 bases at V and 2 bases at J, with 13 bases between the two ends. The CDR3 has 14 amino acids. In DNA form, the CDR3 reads TGCGCCAGCAACAAGGGTCCACTCACAGATACGCAGTATTTT. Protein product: CASNKGPLTDTQYF.

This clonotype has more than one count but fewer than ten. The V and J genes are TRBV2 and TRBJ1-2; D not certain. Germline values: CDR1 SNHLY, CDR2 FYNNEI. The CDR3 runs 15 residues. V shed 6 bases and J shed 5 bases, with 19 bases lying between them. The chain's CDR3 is CASSTGISSRYGYTF. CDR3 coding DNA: TGTGCCAGCAGCACCGGGATATCCTCAAGATATGGCTACACCTTC.